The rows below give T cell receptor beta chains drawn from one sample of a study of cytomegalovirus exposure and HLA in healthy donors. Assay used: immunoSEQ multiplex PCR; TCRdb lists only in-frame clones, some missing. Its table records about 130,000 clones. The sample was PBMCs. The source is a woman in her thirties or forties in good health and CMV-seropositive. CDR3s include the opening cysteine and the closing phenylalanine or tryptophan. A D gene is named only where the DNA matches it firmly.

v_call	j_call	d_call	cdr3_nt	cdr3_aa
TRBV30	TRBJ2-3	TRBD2	TGTGCCGGAATAGCGGGAGGTTTCACAGATACGCAGTATTTT	CAGIAGGFTDTQYF
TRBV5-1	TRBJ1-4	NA	TGCGCCAGCAGCGTAGGCGGTTCAGAAAAACTGTTTTTT	CASSVGGSEKLFF
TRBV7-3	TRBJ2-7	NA	TGTGCCAGCAGCTTAGCGGCTGATTCCTACGAGCAGTACTTC	CASSLAADSYEQYF
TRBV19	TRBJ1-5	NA	TGTGCCAGTAGAGCTGAAGGGGCGATCAGCAATCAGCCCCAGCATTTT	CASRAEGAISNQPQHF
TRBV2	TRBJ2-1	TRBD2	TGTGCCAGCACCTTGAAGGGACTAGCGGGAGTAGGCTCGGTTGAGCAGTTCTTC	CASTLKGLAGVGSVEQFF
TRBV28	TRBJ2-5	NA	TGTGCCAGCAGTCCCGCGGGATCCCTAAGAGAGACCCAGTACTTC	CASSPAGSLRETQYF
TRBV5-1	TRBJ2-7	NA	TGCGCCAGCAGCTTGGCGCAGGGCCCGACCTACGAGCAGTACTTC	CASSLAQGPTYEQYF
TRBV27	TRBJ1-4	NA	TGTGCCAGCAGTTTATCCTGGGCCGAAAAACTGTTTTTT	CASSLSWAEKLFF
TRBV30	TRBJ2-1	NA	TGTGCCTGGACGTCCTACAATGAGCAGTTCTTC	CAWTSYNEQFF
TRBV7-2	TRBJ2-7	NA	TGTGCCAGCAGCTTATATCCCTCCTACGAGCAGTACTTC	CASSLYPSYEQYF
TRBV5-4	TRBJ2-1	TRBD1	TGTGCCAGCAGCGATGGGACAGGGGGATACAATGAGCAGTTCTTC	CASSDGTGGYNEQFF
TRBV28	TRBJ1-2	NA	TGTGCCAGCAGTTTCACCTACAGGGTACGCGGCTACACCTTC	CASSFTYRVRGYTF
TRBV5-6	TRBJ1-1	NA	TGTGCCAGCACCACCCAAGCCGGACGGGGCACTGAAGCTTTCTTT	CASTTQAGRGTEAFF
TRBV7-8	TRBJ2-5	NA	TGTGCCAGCAGCCCGAGTCGACAGGTGGGGGAGACCCAGTACTTC	CASSPSRQVGETQYF
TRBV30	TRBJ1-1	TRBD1	TGTGCCTGGTACCCCGGGACAGATGATATGAACACTGAAGCCTTCTTT	CAWYPGTDDMNTEAFF
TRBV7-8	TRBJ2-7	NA	TGTGCCAGCAGCTTTGGGGGCAGCCCCTACGAGCAGTACTTC	CASSFGGSPYEQYF
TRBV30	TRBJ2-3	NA	TGTGCCTGGAGTACGAGGAACACAGATACGCAGTATTTT	CAWSTRNTDTQYF
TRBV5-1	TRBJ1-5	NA	TGCGCCAGCAGCTTGGAGCAGGGCCAGCCCCAGCATTTT	CASSLEQGQPQHF
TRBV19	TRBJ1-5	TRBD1	TGTGCCAGTCAGACAGGGGTTCAGCCCCAGCATTTT	CASQTGVQPQHF
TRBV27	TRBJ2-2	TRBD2	TGTGCCAGCAGCCCCGGACTAGCGGGAGGTAGCACCGGGGAGCTGTTTTTT	CASSPGLAGGSTGELFF
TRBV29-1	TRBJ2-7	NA	TGCAGCGTCCTAAAAAACGAGCAGTACTTC	CSVLKNEQYF
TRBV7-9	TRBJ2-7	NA	TGTGCCAGCAGCCAACATTACTACGAGCAGTACTTC	CASSQHYYEQYF
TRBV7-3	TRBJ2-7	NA	TGTGCCAGCAGCTTAACGGGAGTGGGCCCATCCTACGAGCAGTACTTC	CASSLTGVGPSYEQYF
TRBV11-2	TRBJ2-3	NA	TGTGCCAGCAGCCCAAGAAGCGTCCTCTTTAGCACAGATACGCAGTATTTT	CASSPRSVLFSTDTQYF
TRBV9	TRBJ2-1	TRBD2	TGTGCCAGCAGCGCCCCCAGCGGGAGGATCATGGATGAGCAGTTCTTC	CASSAPSGRIMDEQFF
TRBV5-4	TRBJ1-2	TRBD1	TGTGCCAGCAGTCCAGGACAGGGGACTTCTAACTATGGCTACACCTTC	CASSPGQGTSNYGYTF
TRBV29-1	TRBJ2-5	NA	TGCAGCGGGGGGGACTTCCAAGAGACCCAGTACTTC	CSGGDFQETQYF
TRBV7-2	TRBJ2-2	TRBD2	TGTGCCAGCAGCTCCCGGCGGGCTAGCGGGTACACCGGGGAGCTGTTTTTT	CASSSRRASGYTGELFF
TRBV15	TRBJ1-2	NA	TGTGCCACCAGCAGCCCCGGCAGGTTCTATGGCTACACCTTC	CATSSPGRFYGYTF
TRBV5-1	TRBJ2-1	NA	TGCGCCAGCAGCTTATCGGGACTCCCATCCAATGAGCAGTTCTTC	CASSLSGLPSNEQFF
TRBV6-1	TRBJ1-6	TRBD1	TGTGCCAGCAGTGATCTCAGGGGGTATATCGGGGATTCACCCCTCCACTTT	CASSDLRGYIGDSPLHF
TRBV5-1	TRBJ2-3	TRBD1	TGCGCCAGCAGCTTTGAGGGGGCGCGGGGCACAGATACGCAGTATTTT	CASSFEGARGTDTQYF
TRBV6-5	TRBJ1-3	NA	TGTGCCAGCAGACGTGAGTCATCTGGAAACACCATATATTTT	CASRRESSGNTIYF
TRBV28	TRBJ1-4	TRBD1	TGTGCCAGCAGTTACTCGACAGGGGGCATCGAAAAACTGTTTTTT	CASSYSTGGIEKLFF
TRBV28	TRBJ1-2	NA	TGTGCCAGCAGTCTAGAGGGGGACTATGGCTACACCTTC	CASSLEGDYGYTF
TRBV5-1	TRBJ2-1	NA	TGCGCCAGCAGCCTCTCGAGGCATGAGCAGTTCTTC	CASSLSRHEQFF
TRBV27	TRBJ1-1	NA	TGTGCCAGCATTCCCCACGGGGGGCGGACTGAAGCTTTCTTT	CASIPHGGRTEAFF
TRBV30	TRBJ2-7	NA	TGTGCCTGGATCCACACACCTTACGAGCAGTACTTC	CAWIHTPYEQYF
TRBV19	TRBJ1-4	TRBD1	TGTGCCAGTAGTGCCTCGGGACAGGGCGATGAAAAACTGTTTTTT	CASSASGQGDEKLFF
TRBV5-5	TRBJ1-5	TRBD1	TGTGCCAGCAGCCCCAGGGGGGCGGTGGATCAGCCCCAGCATTTT	CASSPRGAVDQPQHF
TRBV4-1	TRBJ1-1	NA	TGCGCCAGCAGCAACTTTTTCGCGGGGAGGAACACTGAAGCTTTCTTT	CASSNFFAGRNTEAFF
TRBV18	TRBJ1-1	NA	TGTGCCAGCTCACCGACAGCGAACACTGAAGCTTTCTTT	CASSPTANTEAFF
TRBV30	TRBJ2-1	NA	TGTGCCTGGACGGGCGGGACGGCGAACAATGAGCAGTTCTTC	CAWTGGTANNEQFF
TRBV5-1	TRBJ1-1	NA	TGCGCCAGCAGCTTGGACAGGGTCGCCACTGAAGCTTTCTTT	CASSLDRVATEAFF
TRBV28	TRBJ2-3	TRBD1	TGTGCCAGCAGTCTTGTCCGGACAGGGTTAGATACGCAGTATTTT	CASSLVRTGLDTQYF
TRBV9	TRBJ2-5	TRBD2	TGTGCCAGCAGCGTAGGACTAGCGGGAGTTTGGGAGACCCAGTACTTC	CASSVGLAGVWETQYF
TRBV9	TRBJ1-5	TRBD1	TGTGCCAGCAGCGTCGGGACAGGGGGCCAGCCCCAGCATTTT	CASSVGTGGQPQHF
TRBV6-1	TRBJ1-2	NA	TGTGCCAGCAGTGAAGAGGGGGGGCGGTGGGGCTATGGCTACACCTTC	CASSEEGGRWGYGYTF
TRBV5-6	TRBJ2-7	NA	TGTGCCAGCAGTTATCCAACAGGTACTTTGGAGCAGTACTTC	CASSYPTGTLEQYF
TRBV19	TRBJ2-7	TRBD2	TGTGCCAGTAGTAGCGGGAGTAGAGGCTACGAGCAGTACTTC	CASSSGSRGYEQYF
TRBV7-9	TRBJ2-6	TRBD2	TGTGCCAGCAGTGAACTAGCGGGCCCCAACTCTGGGGCCAACGTCCTGACTTTC	CASSELAGPNSGANVLTF
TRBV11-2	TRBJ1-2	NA	TGTGCCAGCAGCTCGGGACACCTCTACTATGGCTACACCTTC	CASSSGHLYYGYTF
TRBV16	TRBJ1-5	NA	TGTGCCAGCACTCCACAAGGCAGGGAATACAATCAGCCCCAGCATTTT	CASTPQGREYNQPQHF
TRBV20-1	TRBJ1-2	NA	TGCAGTGCTGGAGACACAGATGGCTACACCTTC	CSAGDTDGYTF
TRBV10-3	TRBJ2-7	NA	TGTGCCATCAGCCGATCAGGGGGAGGTTACGAGCAGTACTTC	CAISRSGGGYEQYF
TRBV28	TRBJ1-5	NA	TGTGCCAGCAGTTTATCTTTTACAGGCAATCAGCCCCAGCATTTT	CASSLSFTGNQPQHF
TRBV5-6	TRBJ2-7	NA	TGTGCCAGCAGCTTGGGAGCAGGGCCCTACGAGCAGTACTTC	CASSLGAGPYEQYF
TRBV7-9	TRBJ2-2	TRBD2	TGTGCCAGCAGCTTAAGCGGGAGTTACACCGGGGAGCTGTTTTTT	CASSLSGSYTGELFF